This TCR beta chain was sequenced during a study of tumor-infiltrating lymphocytes in primary liver carcinoma. General study points: Tumor-adjacent and tumor-blood pairs shared less of their repertoires than tumor region pairs shared.

This clonotype was counted ten times or more. Its specificity is unknown. A constant-region primer primed TCR beta cDNA synthesis from roughly 500 ng of total RNA. ARM-PCR, slightly modified, supplied the TCR beta libraries through three nested multiplex PCR rounds. Running 10 cycles apiece, the first two PCR rounds relied on TRBV1-TRBV30 forward primers together with a C-beta reverse primer. TCRdb re-derived calls from the multiplex PCR reads in MiXCR, one entry per CDR3 protein. The repertoire has about 50,000 distinct CDR3 sequences, about 77% of them found once; the top ten carry roughly a quarter. The germline gives CDR1 MDHEN, CDR2 SYDVKM. The CDR3 runs 11 residues. V was pared by 4 bases and J by 5 bases, with 5 bases between. Between about 17 and 34 mg of unsorted bulk tissue served as the source from which RNA and DNA were co-extracted.

The receptor comes from a man in his forties with primary liver carcinoma and hepatitis B virus infection. The gene calls are TRBV28 and TRBJ2-5, with D unresolved. The sequenced sample consisted of liver tumor tissue from sampling region 5. Subset denoted: tumor region T5, tumor centre. CDR3: CASSSGETQYF. The CDR3 DNA follows: TGTGCCAGCAGTTCGGGCGAGACCCAGTACTTC. The full variable domain, with the rest looked up from reference TRBV28 and TRBJ2-5, is DVKVTQSSRYLVKRTGEKVFLECVQDMDHENMFWYRQDPGLGLRLIYFSYDVKMKEKGDIPEGYSVSREKKERFSLILESASTNQTSMYLCASSSGETQYFGPGTRLLVL.